The sequence of this T cell receptor beta chain was determined in a study of Graves' ophthalmopathy and Graves' hyperthyroidism. Amplified material comprised TCR beta CDR3 regions derived from RNA transcripts. RT-PCR with HTBI primers came first, then second-round multiplex PCR. TCRdb re-called the multiplex PCR reads with MiXCR, one entry per CDR3 protein. The table has about 170,000 distinct CDR3 sequences, approximately 40% seen once. By its share, this clonotype is medium-sized. Trimming cost V 4 bases and J 4 bases; bases outside gene matches: 1. The CDR3 runs 13 residues. The chain carries TRBV12-3 or TRBV12-4 and TRBJ1-5; 7 nucleotides line up with TRBD1. The TCR was taken from a woman aged 40 to 49 with Graves' ophthalmopathy. Sequenced: peripheral blood. Written as DNA, the CDR3 is TGTGCCAGCAGTTACAGGGGTAATCAGCCCCAGCATTTT. This gives the protein CASSYRGNQPQHF.